This T cell receptor beta chain comes out of a study of shared clonotypes between healthy human individuals (dated by TCRdb to about 2020). As for the study more broadly: The cohort comprised a couple of women and a few men aged 18 to 49 years. For each donor, three plates each were used for CD4 naive and CD4 memory, two plates were used for CD8 naive, and one plate was used for CD8 memory. To estimate repertoire size and how much clonotype sharing occurs between individuals, the study deeply sequenced the blood TCR repertoires of roughly 5 healthy adults. To increase sequencing depth and limit assay-specific biases, TCR repertoire library preparation and sequencing were carried out by different laboratories using diverse techniques. Leukapheresis yielded between about 0.85 and 9.5 billion PBMCs per donor.

Using the deep immunoSEQ assay, multiplex PCR amplified TCR CDR3 regions from genomic DNA. Extracted genomic DNA from each cell subset was spread evenly across all wells of several immunoSEQ 96-well plates, with each plate serving as a replicate. Each replicate PCR for sorted subsets received around 210 ng genomic DNA, equal to tens of thousands of T cell genomes. Purified libraries were quantified with a Qubit 3.0 fluorometer, sized on a Bioanalyzer 2100, and re-quantified with the KAPA Library Quantification kit. Each immunoSEQ 96-well plate was sequenced on its own single-read 150-cycle Illumina NextSeq 550 flow cell. The source study handled its data this way. The immunoSEQ output contained only junctional sequences without quality scores, so filtering could not match that applied to full-length reads. Sequences were annotated with PyIR, a Python wrapper for IgBLAST v1.9, using IMGT germline references to assign V/J genes and CDR3. Reads were removed for weak V/J assignments (E-value above 1e-6), missing CDR3, stop codons, out-of-frame junctions, or ambiguous translated residues. A V3J clonotype was defined by an identical inferred V gene, J gene, and CDR3 amino acid sequence. The percentage overlap between two repertoires was calculated by dividing the number of shared unique clonotypes by the size of the smaller repertoire. Richness of each repertoire was evaluated using RTK rarefaction, the Chao1 estimator, and Recon v2.1 estimates of unobserved clonotypes. OLGA was used to compute generation probabilities for all TCRbeta clonotypes that the gDNA method yielded from a handful of donors. The table comes from immuneACCESS by way of TCRdb, which keeps in-frame sequences with V and J called. Part of the clones is missing from these tables; in studies checked, under half for an unresolved V gene and the rest for unknown reasons. Clonal size and the V and J genes are those of that table, whereas D and trimming came from the DNA. The sample table holds around 2,000,000 clones, of which less than 95% were seen once. The top ten clones comprise approximately 1.2% of the sample.

Findings and caveats that apply to the study as a whole: Pairwise subsampling led to the expectation that sequencing depth would affect the degree of clonotype sharing among donors. Sampling was limited to blood, and TCR repertoires in tissue likely differ from TCR repertoires in blood. Because the study included only a small number of donors, the genetic and exposure-history diversity represented was limited. Rarefaction of sorted-subset datasets indicated incomplete sequencing despite the large sequencing depth. Naive subsets generally had larger estimated clonotype richness than memory subsets did. Compared with non-shared clonotypes, clonotypes shared by all four sorted-subset donors had higher generation probabilities. Approximately 5% of naive CD4, around 3.5% of naive CD8, approximately 2% of memory CD4, and more than 0.35% of memory CD8 clonotypes were shared across several donors.

CD8 naive samples were obtained by positive selection for CCR7 among CD45RO-negative cells, yielding a CD45RA+CCR7+ population from which TemRA cells were excluded. Healthy HIV-negative adults with no recently reported acute infections or vaccinations were included as donors. All donors were Caucasian adults living in Nashville, Tennessee, USA. Blood was collected by leukapheresis, and PBMCs were isolated by Ficoll-Histopaque density gradient centrifugation and then cryopreserved in liquid nitrogen vapor phase. Analytical flow cytometry was used to check the purity and quantity of each magnetically sorted T cell population. From each sorted fraction, genomic DNA was isolated and quantified by UV absorbance on a Nanodrop 2000c. The CDR3, cysteine through phenylalanine, is 14 amino acids long. Only CDR3 DNA remains: 42 bases, in frame from the first base. V is shortened by 2 bases, J by 6 bases, and the region joining them spans 11 bases. CDR1 MNHEY and CDR2 SMNVEV are derived from the germline V gene (reference sequence).

In regard to this clone: Its recognized antigen is unknown. No base quality information exists; no much larger clone differs at one position.

This TCR was sampled from a man between 18 and 35 years old in good health. The material sequenced was naive CD8+ T cells sorted from blood. Explained via the paper, the cell subset or site label denotes: CD45RA+CCR7+. Recombination connected TRBV27 to TRBJ2-1; the D call is possibly TRBD1 or TRBD2, each sharing 5 bases. The CDR3 sequence is CASSLMGVGNEQFF. At the DNA level, the sequence is TGTGCCAGCAGTTTAATGGGGGTTGGCAATGAGCAGTTCTTC.